This entry lists 26 T cell receptor beta chains sequenced from one sample in a study of coeliac disease. Generated by immunoSEQ multiplex PCR, the TCRdb table keeps only in-frame clones and is missing some. The repertoire includes just over 7,000 clones, around 63% of them detected once, and approximately 3.1% sits in the top ten. Material for sequencing was lamina propria lymphocytes from the gut. The receptors originated from an older woman with active celiac disease.

The chain couples TRBV9 to TRBJ1-1; 11 positions agree with TRBD1. Germline V lookup: CDR1 SGDLS, CDR2 YYNGEE. The CDR3 is 15 amino acids. Unmatched junction bases numbered 2, after V lost 4 bases and J lost 0 bases. CDR3 loop: CASSRTGGLNTEAFF. The CDR3 coding sequence is TGTGCCAGCAGCAGGACAGGGGGCTTGAACACTGAAGCTTTCTTT.

V gene TRBV27 combines with J gene TRBJ2-7; 11 positions agree with TRBD2. The CDR3 has 16 residues. In germline, CDR1 is MNHEY, CDR2 SMNVEV (reference sequence). V shed 5 bases and J 3 bases; nucleotides not matched to a gene: 9. DNA for the CDR3: TGTGCCAGCAGTCACCAGACTAGCGGGACCCTCTACGAGCAGTACTTC. It encodes CASSHQTSGTLYEQYF.

This clone was seen only a few times. The junction differs from germline at one of its ends, possibly a read error. This chain uses TRBV7-7 with TRBJ2-1; D may be TRBD1 (5 bases). This CDR3 spans 14 amino acids. Germline V CDR1 and CDR2: SSHAT, FNYEAQ (reference sequence). As DNA, the CDR3 is TGTGCTAGCAGCTTAGGGCTAGGGGAACATGAGCAGTTCTTC. It specifies CASSLGLGEHEQFF.

This chain joins TRBV6-6 and TRBJ1-2; 7 nucleotides agree with TRBD1. The CDR3 spans 13 residues. The J segment lost 1 base and the V segment lost 8 bases, leaving 4 bases of the junction unmatched. Germline-derived CDR1 and CDR2 are MNHNY and SVGAGI (reference sequence). CDR3 region: CASEGGDNYGYTF. As DNA, the CDR3 is TGTGCCAGCGAAGGGGGCGATAACTATGGCTACACCTTC.

The chain has TRBV28 and TRBJ1-2, with a weak D call TRBD1 (5 bases). V was trimmed by 6 bases and J by 0 bases, leaving 14 bases between them. The CDR3 contains 15 residues. CDR1 is MDHEN, CDR2 SYDVKM, per germline. DNA of the CDR3: TGTGCCAGCAGACCCCTCAGGGAATCTAACTATGGCTACACCTTC. It codes for CASRPLRESNYGYTF.

V and J are TRBV7-2 and TRBJ2-7, with D perhaps matching TRBD2 (6 bases). The V gene's germline CDR1 is SGHTA and CDR2 FQGNSA. There are 13 residues in the CDR3. Trimming took off 5 bases at V and 5 bases at J, with 13 bases between the two ends. DNA for the CDR3: TGTGCCAGCAGCCTATTGACTAGAGACGAGCAGTACTTC. Translated: CASSLLTRDEQYF.

The chain is built from TRBV7-2 and TRBJ2-1, with 7 bases aligning to TRBD2. Germline CDR1 SGHTA, CDR2 FQGNSA. The CDR3 runs to 14 residues. With 5 bases clipped from V and 6 bases from J, the junction kept 7 bases outside the gene matches. For the CDR3, the DNA is TGTGCCAGCAGCCCTCCCGGGACTATCAATGAGCAGTTCTTC. Its protein is CASSPPGTINEQFF. Looking up the rest from reference TRBV7-2 and TRBJ2-1 gives the full variable domain: GAGVSQSPSNKVTEKGKDVELRCDPISGHTALYWYRQSLGQGLEFLIYFQGNSAPDKSGLPSDRFSAERTGGSVSTLTIQRTQQEDSAVYLCASSPPGTINEQFFGPGTRLTVL.

The chain carries TRBV7-9 and TRBJ2-7, with 10 bases identical to TRBD2. CDR3 length equals 15 residues. Germline V lookup: CDR1 SEHNR, CDR2 FQNEAQ (reference sequence). V was clipped by 3 bases and J by 3 bases; unmatched bases: 5. The CDR3 here is CASSLASGSLYEQYF. The CDR3 DNA sequence: TGTGCCAGCAGCTTGGCTAGCGGGAGCCTCTACGAGCAGTACTTC.

The CDR3 DNA sequence: TGTGCCAGCTCACCTACCGGGATCGCTATCGAGCAGTACTTC. Translated: CASSPTGIAIEQYF. The V call is TRBV18, the J call TRBJ2-7; weak D call: TRBD2 (5 bases). Trimming stripped 3 bases from V and 6 bases from J, with 15 bases between. Per germline, CDR1 KGHSH and CDR2 LQKENI. This CDR3 spans 14 amino acids.

V is TRBV18 and J is TRBJ1-3, with no clear D. This CDR3 is 15 amino acids long. Germline V gives CDR1 KGHSH, CDR2 LQKENI. Trimming shortened V by 5 bases and J by 0 bases, and 11 bases separated the two germline ends. Here the CDR3 reads CASSSQPSSGNTIYF. In DNA, the CDR3 is TGTGCCAGCTCATCCCAACCCAGCTCTGGAAACACCATATATTTT.

V gene TRBV27 combines with J gene TRBJ1-1; no definite D call. Germline CDR1 is MNHEY and CDR2 is SMNVEV (reference sequence). The CDR3 spans 13 residues. V lost 3 bases to trimming and J lost 5 bases, with 10 bases between them. CDR3 loop: CASSLERGTEAFF. The DNA for the CDR3 is TGTGCCAGCAGTTTGGAGAGAGGGACTGAAGCTTTCTTT.

The genes are TRBV5-4 and TRBJ1-3; D ambiguous. The CDR3 loop spans 18 amino acids. V shed 1 base and J shed 2 bases, with 19 bases lying between them. Germline V lookup: CDR1 SGHNT, CDR2 YYREEE (reference sequence). The CDR3 protein is CASSLQVSSFLPGNTIYF. CDR3 coding DNA: TGTGCCAGCAGCTTGCAGGTGTCGTCCTTCCTGCCTGGAAACACCATATATTTT. The full variable domain, with the rest looked up from reference TRBV5-4 and TRBJ1-3, is ETGVTQSPTHLIKTRGQQVTLRCSSQSGHNTVSWYQQALGQGPQFIFQYYREEENGRGNFPPRFSGLQFPNYSSELNVNALELDDSALYLCASSLQVSSFLPGNTIYFGEGSWLTVV.

Only a few counts were recorded for this clone. The chain joins TRBV6-5 to TRBJ1-2; weak D call: TRBD1 (5 bases). This CDR3 spans 14 amino acids. From germline, CDR1 is MNHEY and CDR2 SVGAGI. Trimming removed 7 bases from V and 2 bases from J, with 14 bases in between. As DNA, the CDR3 is TGTGCCAGCACCTCACCGACAGAGAACTATGGCTACACCTTC. It codes for CASTSPTENYGYTF.

The chain has TRBV5-1 and TRBJ1-1; a weak D match, TRBD1 (6 bases). Per germline, CDR1 SGHRS and CDR2 YFSETQ. The CDR3 runs to 19 residues. The V and J ends lost 0 bases and 6 bases respectively, with 27 bases between them. This CDR3 is CASSLGPGADSILRAEAFF. CDR3 nucleotides: TGCGCCAGCAGCTTGGGGCCAGGGGCGGACTCCATCCTAAGGGCTGAAGCTTTCTTT.

This clone was seen only a few times. J is TRBJ2-3 and V is TRBV15; D possibly corresponds to TRBD2 (7 bases). Germline V lookup: CDR1 LNHNV, CDR2 YYDKDF (reference sequence). Trimming took 5 bases from V and 6 from J, leaving 21 bases between them. The CDR3 covers 16 residues. CDR3 coding DNA: TGTGCCACCAGCGGCATCGAGGGGGGGGTCCCGGATACGCAGTATTTT. Residues: CATSGIEGGVPDTQYF.

V usage is TRBV7-8 and J usage is TRBJ2-7; D unresolved. The CDR3 runs to 15 residues. V lost 3 bases and J lost 5, with 17 bases in between. Germline lookup yields CDR1 SGHVS and CDR2 FQNEAQ. DNA of the CDR3: TGTGCCAGCAGCTTTTGGAGTAAACCTCTTCACGAGCAGTACTTC. It translates to CASSFWSKPLHEQYF.

Only one count was recorded for this clone. This sequence joins TRBV5-5 and TRBJ2-2; TRBD2 matches at 8 bases. CDR3 size: 16 residues. J lost 2 bases, V lost 4 bases, and 7 bases had no gene match. The germline V gene encodes CDR1 SGHKS and CDR2 YYEKEE (reference sequence). CDR3 loop: CASSRTGTRNTGELFF. CDR3 nucleotide sequence: TGTGCCAGCAGCCGTACCGGGACTAGAAACACCGGGGAGCTGTTTTTT.

The chain is built from TRBV7-9 and TRBJ2-7; 8 positions agree with TRBD2. Trimming took 4 bases from V and 4 from J; bases not matched to a gene: 15. The CDR3 extends over 17 amino acids. The germline V gene has CDR1 SEHNR and CDR2 FQNEAQ (reference sequence). The CDR3 nucleotides are TGTGCCAGCAGCTCTAAACCGGACGGTGAGCGGGGGTACGAGCAGTACTTC. Its translation: CASSSKPDGERGYEQYF.

This chain links TRBV5-5 with TRBJ2-7; a weak D match, TRBD2 (7 bases). Looked up from germline, CDR1 is SGHKS and CDR2 is YYEKEE (reference sequence). CDR3 size: 15 residues. Trimming shortened V by 2 bases and J by 7 bases, and 19 bases separated the two germline ends. The CDR3: CASSFSWGGALEQYF. CDR3 nucleotide sequence: TGTGCCAGCAGCTTTTCTTGGGGGGGGGCGCTTGAGCAGTACTTC.

A single count supports this clone. This chain connects TRBV28 to TRBJ1-5, with no clear D. Germline V gene lookup returns CDR1 MDHEN and CDR2 SYDVKM. This CDR3 region has 15 residues. Between the trimmed V and J ends, which lost 7 bases and 3 bases, there was a span of 16 bases. As DNA, the CDR3 is TGTGCCAGCACCTCATTTTCGGGAGCCAATCAGCCCCAGCATTTT. As protein: CASTSFSGANQPQHF.

This clone was seen just once. The chain recombines TRBV28 with TRBJ2-5; TRBD1 aligns across 7 bases. The germline V gene encodes CDR1 MDHEN and CDR2 SYDVKM. The CDR3 contains 14 residues. V dropped 6 bases and J dropped 1; count of bases not matched to a gene: 5. In DNA, the CDR3 is TGTGCCAGCAGAGAGACAGGGCCCCAAGAGACCCAGTACTTC. It is translated as CASRETGPQETQYF.

This rearrangement joins TRBV9 to TRBJ2-2, with unresolved D. The germline V and J ends were trimmed by 1 base and 2 bases, with 3 bases remaining between them. The CDR3 sequence is 13 residues long. Germline CDR1 and CDR2: SGDLS and YYNGEE. The CDR3 spells CASSVSNTGELFF. The CDR3 DNA sequence: TGTGCCAGCAGCGTATCAAACACCGGGGAGCTGTTTTTT.

This clone turned up a few times. The chain recombines TRBV5-1 with TRBJ2-4; a possible D gene is TRBD1 (5 bases). Germline V CDR1 and CDR2: SGHRS, YFSETQ. The CDR3 totals 14 residues. Between the trimmed V and J ends, which lost 0 bases and 2 bases, there was a span of 6 bases. Here the CDR3 reads CASSLGGPKNIQYF. The DNA of the CDR3 is TGCGCCAGCAGCTTGGGGGGCCCCAAAAACATTCAGTACTTC.

The chain combines TRBV18 with TRBJ2-1; tentative D call: TRBD1 (6 bases). V lost 6 bases, J lost 8 bases, and 11 bases lay in between. Germline assignment: CDR1 KGHSH and CDR2 LQKENI. This CDR3 contains 12 residues. The CDR3 DNA follows: TGTGCCAGCTCTCGCCCAGGGGATGAGCAGTTCTTC. Translating gives CASSRPGDEQFF.

The V and J genes are TRBV5-1 and TRBJ1-2; TRBD1 agrees at 10 bases. CDR3 length: 15 amino acids. Germline V gene sequence: CDR1 SGHRS, CDR2 YFSETQ. Trimming cost V 0 bases and J 3 bases; bases outside gene matches: 2. In DNA form, the CDR3 reads TGCGCCAGCAGCTTGGCCGGGACAGGGGACTATGGCTACACCTTC. It translates to CASSLAGTGDYGYTF.

V is TRBV7-2 and J is TRBJ2-7; TRBD1 matches at 12 bases. Germline CDR1 SGHTA, CDR2 FQGNSA. The CDR3 extends over 18 amino acids. The V gene end was trimmed by 6 bases and the J gene end by 2 bases; junction bases not matched to a gene: 14. CDR3 in DNA: TGTGCCAGCAGAGTGAGGGGACAGGGGGCCTCCCGAGCCTACGAGCAGTACTTC. This sequence encodes CASRVRGQGASRAYEQYF.